The following is a T cell receptor (beta chain) sequence with its context. What it binds is unknown. This sample was taken from a study of T cell responses to AZD1222 COVID-19 vaccine. Study conclusions and caveats: Donors were largely white British and mainly female; clonal diversity was possibly underestimated. Repertoires were obtained only post-peak T cell response.

Here immunoSEQ multiplex PCR was the method, and the copy in TCRdb shows in-frame clones only, minus some. This table holds 200,000 to 250,000 clones, approximately 94% found once. Sequenced material: peripheral blood, taken 28 days after the second dose of the MenACWY control vaccine. The sequence derives from an adult who received the MenACWY meningococcal vaccine as a control.

CDR3 coding DNA: TGTGCCAGCTCATCCCGGGACAGGGGAGCCTACGAGCAGTACTTC. Translated: CASSSRDRGAYEQYF. V and J are TRBV18 and TRBJ2-7; 10 bases fit TRBD1. This CDR3 spans 15 amino acids. With V trimmed by 5 bases and J by 2 bases, 6 bases remained unmatched. Germline V gene lookup returns CDR1 KGHSH and CDR2 LQKENI.